This T cell receptor beta chain was recorded in a study of metastatic and nonmetastatic thyroid tumors. Across the study: The authors compared repertoires across blood and tumor or nodule tissue from malignant and benign thyroid patients.

This clone was observed at least ten times. Its specificity is unknown. Nobody among the patients had been given any treatment before thyroid surgery. Per the authors' pipeline: Construction of a distant-metastasis classifier for papillary thyroid cancer relied on CDR3 differences across clinicopathological groups. From the PCR reads, TCRdb re-called clones with MiXCR. These V and J calls rely on TCRdb rather than the paper's analysis. The table includes tens of thousands of clones, 16% detected once. Study-wide findings and caveats: The study reportedly found significantly higher TCR beta diversity in malignant thyroid tumors than benign nodules, in blood and tumor.

CDR3 length equals 13 residues. V lost 4 bases and J lost 2; bases outside the gene matches: 3. CDR1 GTSNPN and CDR2 SVGIG come from the germline V gene (reference sequence). This chain links TRBV30 with TRBJ2-3, with 7 bases fitting TRBD2. The TCR comes from a female donor with papillary thyroid cancer or a benign thyroid nodule (not recorded which). Some clones in this sample may be carry-over from other donors' samples. The material sequenced was blood. The chain's CDR3 is CAWNRLATDTQYF. CDR3 coding DNA: TGTGCCTGGAATCGACTAGCCACAGATACGCAGTATTTT.